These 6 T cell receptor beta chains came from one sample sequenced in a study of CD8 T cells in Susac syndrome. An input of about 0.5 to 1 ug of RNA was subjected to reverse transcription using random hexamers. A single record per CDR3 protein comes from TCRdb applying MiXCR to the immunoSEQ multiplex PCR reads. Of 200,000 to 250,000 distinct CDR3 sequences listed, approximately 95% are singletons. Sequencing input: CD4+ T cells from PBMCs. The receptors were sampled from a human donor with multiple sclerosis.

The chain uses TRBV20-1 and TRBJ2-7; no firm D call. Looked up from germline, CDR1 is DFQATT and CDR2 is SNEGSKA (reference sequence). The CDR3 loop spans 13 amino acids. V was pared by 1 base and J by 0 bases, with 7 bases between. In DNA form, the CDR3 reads TGCAGTGCTAGAGGTTCAGCCTCCTACGAGCAGTACTTC. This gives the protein CSARGSASYEQYF.

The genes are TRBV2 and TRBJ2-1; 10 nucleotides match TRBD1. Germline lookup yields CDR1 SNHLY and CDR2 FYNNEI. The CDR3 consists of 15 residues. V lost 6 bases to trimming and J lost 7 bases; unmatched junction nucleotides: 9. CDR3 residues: CASRPRQGARNEQFF. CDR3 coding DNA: TGTGCCAGCAGACCTCGACAGGGGGCAAGGAATGAGCAGTTCTTC.

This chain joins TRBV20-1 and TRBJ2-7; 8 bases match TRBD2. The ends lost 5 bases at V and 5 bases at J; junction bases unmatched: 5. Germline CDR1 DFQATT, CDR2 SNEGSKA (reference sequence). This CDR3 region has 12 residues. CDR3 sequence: CSAAGTRNEQYF. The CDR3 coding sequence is TGCAGTGCTGCCGGGACTAGGAACGAGCAGTACTTC.

CDR3 in amino acids: CSASQGYTF. CDR3 in DNA: TGCAGTGCTTCTCAAGGCTACACCTTC. V gene TRBV20-1 combines with J gene TRBJ1-2; D not resolved. With 5 bases removed from V and 8 bases from J, the gap between germline ends came to 6 bases. The germline gives CDR1 DFQATT, CDR2 SNEGSKA (reference sequence). The CDR3 is made up of 9 amino acids.

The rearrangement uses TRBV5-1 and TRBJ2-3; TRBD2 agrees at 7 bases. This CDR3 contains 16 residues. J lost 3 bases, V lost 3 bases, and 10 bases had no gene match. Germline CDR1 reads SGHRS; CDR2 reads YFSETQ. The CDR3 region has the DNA TGCGCCAGCAGCTCGACTAGCATCATTGGAACAGATACGCAGTATTTT. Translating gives CASSSTSIIGTDTQYF.

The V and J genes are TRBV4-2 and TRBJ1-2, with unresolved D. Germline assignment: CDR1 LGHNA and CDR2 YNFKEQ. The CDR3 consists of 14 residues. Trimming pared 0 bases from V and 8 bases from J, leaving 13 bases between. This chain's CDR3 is CASSQDLTGPGYTF. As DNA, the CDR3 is TGTGCCAGCAGCCAAGATCTGACCGGTCCGGGCTACACCTTC.